Listed below are T cell receptor beta chains from one sample, sequenced in a study of cytotoxic CD8 clonotypes in ibrutinib-treated CLL. TCRdb keeps only in-frame clones here, not all; method: immunoSEQ multiplex PCR. The sample lists roughly 160,000 clones, 81% occurring once. The sample consisted of PBMCs, taken after 12 months of ibrutinib treatment. The origin of the receptors is a human donor with chronic lymphocytic leukemia. The CDR3 runs from the conserved cysteine through the conserved F or W. Fields, in order: V gene, D gene, clone size, J gene, CDR3 protein, CDR3 DNA. A D gene is named only where the DNA matches it firmly. Clone sizes are given selectively: once, few, many, or a class where the clone is expanded.

V gene: TRBV29-1; D gene: TRBD1; clone size: .; J gene: TRBJ1-1; CDR3 protein: CSVGQGPTEAFF; CDR3 DNA: TGCAGCGTGGGACAGGGTCCGACTGAAGCTTTCTTT
V gene: TRBV7-8; D gene: TRBD2; clone size: .; J gene: TRBJ2-1; CDR3 protein: CASREGTIQFF; CDR3 DNA: TGTGCCAGCAGGGAGGGGACTATACAGTTCTTC
V gene: TRBV2; D gene: TRBD2; clone size: .; J gene: TRBJ2-3; CDR3 protein: CASSRETSGSTDTQYF; CDR3 DNA: TGTGCCAGCAGTCGTGAGACTAGCGGGAGTACAGATACGCAGTATTTT
V gene: TRBV19; D gene: .; clone size: .; J gene: TRBJ1-1; CDR3 protein: CASSMGRRDTEAFF; CDR3 DNA: TGTGCCAGTAGTATGGGGCGCCGGGACACTGAAGCTTTCTTT
V gene: TRBV4-2; D gene: TRBD1; clone size: .; J gene: TRBJ2-4; CDR3 protein: CASSPTTGENIQYF; CDR3 DNA: TGTGCCAGCAGCCCAACGACAGGGGAAAACATTCAGTACTTC
V gene: TRBV6-5; D gene: .; clone size: .; J gene: TRBJ2-3; CDR3 protein: CASSYSLNADTQYF; CDR3 DNA: TGTGCCAGCAGTTATTCTCTTAACGCAGATACGCAGTATTTT
V gene: TRBV5-6; D gene: .; clone size: .; J gene: TRBJ2-5; CDR3 protein: CASSLDRQETQYF; CDR3 DNA: TGTGCCAGCAGCCTCGACAGACAAGAGACCCAGTACTTC
V gene: TRBV28; D gene: TRBD1; clone size: .; J gene: TRBJ2-5; CDR3 protein: CASSTNRGARETQYF; CDR3 DNA: TGTGCCAGCAGTACAAACAGGGGGGCGCGGGAGACCCAGTACTTC
V gene: TRBV29-1; D gene: TRBD1; clone size: .; J gene: TRBJ2-5; CDR3 protein: CSVHRGLQETQYF; CDR3 DNA: TGCAGCGTTCACAGGGGCCTCCAAGAGACCCAGTACTTC
V gene: TRBV7-8; D gene: TRBD2; clone size: .; J gene: TRBJ2-1; CDR3 protein: CASSLALRRELEQFF; CDR3 DNA: TGTGCCAGCAGCTTAGCGCTACGGCGGGAGCTTGAGCAGTTCTTC
V gene: TRBV14; D gene: .; clone size: .; J gene: TRBJ2-1; CDR3 protein: CASSSYHRDNEQFF; CDR3 DNA: TGTGCCAGCAGCTCCTACCATAGGGACAATGAGCAGTTCTTC
V gene: TRBV6-4; D gene: .; clone size: .; J gene: TRBJ1-1; CDR3 protein: CAGGELRNTEAFF; CDR3 DNA: TGTGCCGGCGGGGAGCTCCGGAACACTGAAGCTTTCTTT
V gene: TRBV4-2; D gene: TRBD2; clone size: .; J gene: TRBJ2-5; CDR3 protein: CASSLRLAGGVGEETQYF; CDR3 DNA: TGTGCCAGCAGCCTTCGACTAGCGGGGGGCGTGGGAGAAGAGACCCAGTACTTC
V gene: TRBV19; D gene: .; clone size: .; J gene: TRBJ1-1; CDR3 protein: CASSIGQGMGNTEAFF; CDR3 DNA: TGTGCCAGTAGTATAGGCCAGGGGATGGGGAACACTGAAGCTTTCTTT
V gene: TRBV2; D gene: .; clone size: .; J gene: TRBJ1-3; CDR3 protein: CASSGVRGEGNTIYF; CDR3 DNA: TGTGCCAGCAGTGGAGTGCGGGGGGAAGGAAACACCATATATTTT
V gene: TRBV18; D gene: .; clone size: .; J gene: TRBJ2-7; CDR3 protein: CASAQSGAVEQYF; CDR3 DNA: TGTGCCAGTGCTCAGTCAGGAGCTGTTGAGCAGTACTTC
V gene: TRBV2; D gene: TRBD1; clone size: few; J gene: TRBJ2-5; CDR3 protein: CASSRDRGQETQYF; CDR3 DNA: TGTGCCAGCAGTCGGGACAGGGGCCAAGAGACCCAGTACTTC
V gene: TRBV20-1; D gene: .; clone size: .; J gene: TRBJ1-1; CDR3 protein: CSAGDIEAFF; CDR3 DNA: TGCAGTGCTGGAGACATAGAAGCTTTCTTT
V gene: TRBV19; D gene: TRBD1; clone size: .; J gene: TRBJ2-1; CDR3 protein: CASSTETGRGSYNEQFF; CDR3 DNA: TGTGCCAGTAGTACCGAGACAGGGCGAGGATCCTACAATGAGCAGTTCTTC
V gene: TRBV5-4; D gene: .; clone size: .; J gene: TRBJ2-5; CDR3 protein: CASSPGFQETQYF; CDR3 DNA: TGTGCCAGCAGCCCCGGATTTCAAGAGACCCAGTACTTC
V gene: TRBV28; D gene: .; clone size: .; J gene: TRBJ2-2; CDR3 protein: CASSLSAVSGELFF; CDR3 DNA: TGTGCCAGCAGTTTATCAGCGGTCAGCGGGGAGCTGTTTTTT
V gene: TRBV4-2; D gene: .; clone size: .; J gene: TRBJ2-5; CDR3 protein: CASSQDWAGEETQYF; CDR3 DNA: TGTGCCAGCAGCCAAGATTGGGCCGGCGAAGAGACCCAGTACTTC
V gene: TRBV28; D gene: .; clone size: .; J gene: TRBJ1-3; CDR3 protein: CASSHRPGLGTRWGSGNTIYF; CDR3 DNA: TGTGCCAGCAGCCATCGACCGGGTCTTGGGACCAGGTGGGGCTCTGGAAACACCATATATTTT
V gene: TRBV19; D gene: TRBD1; clone size: .; J gene: TRBJ1-5; CDR3 protein: CASRGQDRNQPQHF; CDR3 DNA: TGTGCCAGTAGGGGACAGGACCGAAATCAGCCCCAGCATTTT
V gene: TRBV29-1; D gene: .; clone size: .; J gene: TRBJ2-7; CDR3 protein: CSVKGGTYEQYF; CDR3 DNA: TGCAGCGTTAAAGGGGGAACCTACGAGCAGTACTTC
V gene: TRBV5-1; D gene: TRBD2; clone size: .; J gene: TRBJ2-3; CDR3 protein: CASSLTLAGERGTQYF; CDR3 DNA: TGCGCCAGCAGCTTGACTTTAGCGGGAGAACGAGGTACGCAGTATTTT
V gene: TRBV12-5; D gene: .; clone size: few; J gene: TRBJ2-7; CDR3 protein: CASGLDSREQYF; CDR3 DNA: TGTGCTAGTGGTCTTGACAGTCGCGAGCAGTACTTC
V gene: TRBV6-1; D gene: TRBD1; clone size: .; J gene: TRBJ2-7; CDR3 protein: CASMGIRQGSNEQYF; CDR3 DNA: TGTGCCAGCATGGGGATTAGACAGGGATCTAACGAGCAGTACTTC
V gene: TRBV7-8; D gene: .; clone size: .; J gene: TRBJ2-7; CDR3 protein: CASSFPPSYEQYF; CDR3 DNA: TGTGCCAGCAGCTTCCCTCCCTCCTACGAGCAGTACTTC
V gene: TRBV27; D gene: .; clone size: .; J gene: TRBJ2-1; CDR3 protein: CASSLRKGVSYNEQFF; CDR3 DNA: TGTGCCAGCAGTTTACGGAAGGGGGTCTCCTACAATGAGCAGTTCTTC
V gene: TRBV30; D gene: .; clone size: .; J gene: TRBJ1-1; CDR3 protein: CAWGSIRALATEAFF; CDR3 DNA: TGTGCCTGGGGAAGTATTAGGGCTCTGGCGACTGAAGCTTTCTTT
V gene: TRBV6-6; D gene: TRBD1; clone size: once; J gene: TRBJ1-5; CDR3 protein: CASTPAAGGDQPQHF; CDR3 DNA: TGTGCCAGCACCCCCGCCGCAGGGGGGGATCAGCCCCAGCATTTT
V gene: TRBV10-1; D gene: TRBD1; clone size: few; J gene: TRBJ1-2; CDR3 protein: CASPHRGGYTF; CDR3 DNA: TGCGCCAGCCCACACAGGGGTGGCTACACCTTC
V gene: TRBV5-1; D gene: TRBD1; clone size: .; J gene: TRBJ2-1; CDR3 protein: CASSLGGTGGNEQFF; CDR3 DNA: TGCGCCAGCAGCTTGGGGGGGACAGGCGGAAATGAGCAGTTCTTC
V gene: TRBV4-3; D gene: TRBD1; clone size: .; J gene: TRBJ2-7; CDR3 protein: CASSQEDRGLYEQYF; CDR3 DNA: TGCGCCAGCAGCCAAGAGGACAGGGGGTTGTACGAGCAGTACTTC
V gene: TRBV18; D gene: .; clone size: .; J gene: TRBJ1-2; CDR3 protein: CASSPFGSRGGSNYGYTF; CDR3 DNA: TGTGCCAGCTCACCATTTGGCTCCCGAGGGGGGTCAAACTATGGCTACACCTTC
V gene: TRBV11-2; D gene: .; clone size: .; J gene: TRBJ1-3; CDR3 protein: CASSLERGQAFGNTIYF; CDR3 DNA: TGTGCCAGCAGCTTAGAACGAGGGCAGGCCTTTGGAAACACCATATATTTT
V gene: TRBV30; D gene: TRBD1; clone size: once; J gene: TRBJ1-5; CDR3 protein: CAWSVRTGGNQPQHF; CDR3 DNA: TGTGCCTGGAGTGTGAGGACAGGGGGCAATCAGCCCCAGCATTTT
V gene: TRBV7-9; D gene: .; clone size: .; J gene: TRBJ1-1; CDR3 protein: CASSLGGRGGTEAFF; CDR3 DNA: TGTGCCAGCAGCTTGGGCGGCAGGGGCGGCACTGAAGCTTTCTTT
V gene: TRBV27; D gene: .; clone size: .; J gene: TRBJ1-1; CDR3 protein: CASSSLGGLGKGNTEAFF; CDR3 DNA: TGTGCCAGCAGTTCCCTTGGGGGGTTGGGGAAGGGGAACACTGAAGCTTTCTTT
V gene: TRBV19; D gene: .; clone size: .; J gene: TRBJ1-6; CDR3 protein: CASSIAVRDNSPLHF; CDR3 DNA: TGTGCCAGTAGTATAGCGGTTCGGGATAATTCACCCCTCCACTTT
V gene: TRBV18; D gene: .; clone size: .; J gene: TRBJ2-7; CDR3 protein: CASSPDHHSYEQYF; CDR3 DNA: TGTGCCAGCTCACCCGACCATCATTCCTACGAGCAGTACTTC
V gene: TRBV7-2; D gene: .; clone size: .; J gene: TRBJ2-5; CDR3 protein: CASSLPQGEETQYF; CDR3 DNA: TGTGCCAGCAGCCTTCCCCAAGGGGAAGAGACCCAGTACTTC
V gene: TRBV28; D gene: .; clone size: .; J gene: TRBJ2-3; CDR3 protein: CASSLRSPGTDTQYF; CDR3 DNA: TGTGCCAGCAGTTTACGGTCCCCCGGCACAGATACGCAGTATTTT
V gene: TRBV7-2; D gene: TRBD2; clone size: .; J gene: TRBJ2-7; CDR3 protein: CASSPGRLAEGYEQYF; CDR3 DNA: TGTGCCAGCAGCCCCGGGAGACTAGCCGAAGGCTACGAGCAGTACTTC
V gene: TRBV7-2; D gene: TRBD2; clone size: .; J gene: TRBJ2-2; CDR3 protein: CASSLSAGGFLTGELFF; CDR3 DNA: TGTGCCAGCAGCTTATCAGCGGGAGGATTTCTGACCGGGGAGCTGTTTTTT
V gene: TRBV6-5; D gene: TRBD1; clone size: .; J gene: TRBJ2-7; CDR3 protein: CASSYSRTGPYEQYF; CDR3 DNA: TGTGCCAGCAGTTACTCGCGGACAGGGCCCTACGAGCAGTACTTC
V gene: TRBV5-5; D gene: .; clone size: .; J gene: TRBJ1-2; CDR3 protein: CASSSSSRDGYGYTF; CDR3 DNA: TGTGCCAGCAGCTCCTCTTCCAGGGACGGCTATGGCTACACCTTC
V gene: TRBV5-5; D gene: .; clone size: .; J gene: TRBJ1-4; CDR3 protein: CASTGDIDSPGATNEKLFF; CDR3 DNA: TGTGCCAGCACCGGGGACATCGACTCCCCGGGTGCAACTAATGAAAAACTGTTTTTT
V gene: TRBV5-4; D gene: .; clone size: .; J gene: TRBJ1-1; CDR3 protein: CASSRERDTEAFF; CDR3 DNA: TGTGCCAGCAGCCGGGAGAGGGACACTGAAGCTTTCTTT
V gene: TRBV6-1; D gene: .; clone size: .; J gene: TRBJ2-7; CDR3 protein: CASSEEGEAYEQYF; CDR3 DNA: TGTGCCAGCAGTGAAGAAGGGGAGGCCTACGAGCAGTACTTC
V gene: TRBV5-8; D gene: TRBD1; clone size: .; J gene: TRBJ1-2; CDR3 protein: CASSLAGTGARGYTF; CDR3 DNA: TGTGCCAGCAGCTTGGCCGGGACAGGGGCCCGCGGCTACACCTTC
V gene: TRBV2; D gene: TRBD1; clone size: few; J gene: TRBJ1-2; CDR3 protein: CASSLDRGVPNYGYTF; CDR3 DNA: TGTGCCAGCAGTTTGGACAGGGGAGTTCCTAACTATGGCTACACCTTC
V gene: TRBV4-1; D gene: .; clone size: .; J gene: TRBJ2-2; CDR3 protein: CASSLGLANTGELFF; CDR3 DNA: TGCGCCAGCTCCCTGGGCCTCGCGAACACCGGGGAGCTGTTTTTT